A selection of T cell receptor beta chains follows, all from one sample in a study of shared clonotypes between healthy human individuals. Method: immunoSEQ multiplex PCR; TCRdb's copy keeps in-frame clones and lacks some. The data hold over 2 million clones, with 90% to 95% observed a single time. Sequencing used naive CD4+ T cells sorted from blood. The origin of the receptors is a man between 18 and 29 years old in good health. Both conserved end residues are part of each CDR3. D genes are given only for firm matches. Size is omitted from some rows. Given values are once, few, many or a class for expanded clones.

>14|TRBJ2-1|.|TRBV5-1|.
CASSLPLAGVEQFF
TGCGCCAGCAGCTTACCACTAGCAGGGGTTGAGCAGTTCTTC
>15|TRBJ1-1|.|TRBV5-8|TRBD1
CASSARDRVNTEAFF
TGTGCCAGCAGCGCCCGGGACAGGGTCAACACTGAAGCTTTCTTT
>13|TRBJ1-1|.|TRBV18|.
CASSLVGGTEAFF
TGTGCCAGCTCATTGGTAGGGGGCACTGAAGCTTTCTTT
>17|TRBJ1-6|.|TRBV5-4|TRBD1
CASSTGPSTGPNSPLHF
TGTGCCAGCAGCACTGGCCCTTCGACAGGGCCTAATTCACCCCTCCACTTT
>11|TRBJ2-7|.|TRBV25-1|.
CASSGWDEQYF
TGTGCCAGCAGTGGATGGGACGAGCAGTACTTC
>17|TRBJ2-1|.|TRBV10-2|TRBD2
CASSDTVSRGSYNEQFF
TGCGCCAGCAGTGACACCGTATCCCGCGGGAGCTACAATGAGCAGTTCTTC
>12|TRBJ1-5|.|TRBV29-1|.
CSVADSNQPQHF
TGCAGCGTTGCCGATAGCAATCAGCCCCAGCATTTT
>11|TRBJ1-2|.|TRBV7-2|.
CASSTRDANLF
TGTGCCAGCAGCACCCGGGACGCTAACCTCTTC
>15|TRBJ1-1|.|TRBV18|TRBD1
CASSPPERGHTEAFF
TGTGCCAGCTCACCACCCGAGAGGGGGCACACTGAAGCTTTCTTT
>18|TRBJ1-4|.|TRBV7-9|TRBD1
CASSLGGTGGAANEKLFF
TGTGCCAGCAGCTTAGGAGGGACAGGGGGCGCAGCTAATGAAAAACTGTTTTTT
>13|TRBJ2-3|.|TRBV29-1|TRBD1
CSVEDRSTDTQYF
TGCAGCGTTGAGGACAGGAGCACAGATACGCAGTATTTT
>15|TRBJ1-2|.|TRBV5-1|.
CASSLASGGSYGYTF
TGCGCCAGCAGCTTGGCCTCCGGGGGCAGCTATGGCTACACCTTC
>16|TRBJ2-1|.|TRBV4-1|TRBD2
CASSQVGTSGSTEQFF
TGCGCCAGCAGCCAAGTAGGCACTAGCGGGAGTACTGAGCAGTTCTTC
>16|TRBJ2-2|.|TRBV7-6|.
CASSWTGLSNTGELFF
TGTGCCAGCAGCTGGACGGGACTCTCGAACACCGGGGAGCTGTTTTTT
>15|TRBJ2-1|.|TRBV7-2|TRBD2
CASSLGGGGRNEQFF
TGTGCCAGCAGCTTAGGTGGCGGGGGGAGGAATGAGCAGTTCTTC
>16|TRBJ2-7|.|TRBV18|.
CASSPRPPGTTYEQYF
TGTGCCAGCTCACCACGACCCCCCGGGACAACATACGAGCAGTACTTC
>16|TRBJ2-1|.|TRBV6-5|TRBD1
CASSYSRDRGRNEQFF
TGTGCCAGCAGTTACTCTAGGGACAGGGGGCGGAATGAGCAGTTCTTC
>11|TRBJ1-2|.|TRBV7-9|.
CASSRTYGYTF
TGTGCCAGCTCGAGGACCTATGGCTACACCTTC
>11|TRBJ2-5|.|TRBV6-5|.
CASRTRETQYF
TGTGCCAGCAGAACACGAGAGACCCAGTACTTC
>13|TRBJ2-5|.|TRBV11-3|.
CASSLGVQETQYF
TGTGCCAGCAGCTTAGGCGTCCAGGAGACCCAGTACTTC
>18|TRBJ1-3|.|TRBV27|TRBD1
CASSSSGTGVYSGNTIYF
TGTGCCAGCAGTTCATCCGGGACAGGGGTTTACTCTGGAAACACCATATATTTT
>13|TRBJ2-5|.|TRBV19|.
CASSTTAEETQYF
TGTGCCAGTAGTACTACAGCCGAAGAGACCCAGTACTTC
>15|TRBJ2-3|.|TRBV27|.
CASSLGSGSTDTQYF
TGTGCCAGCAGTTTAGGGTCAGGGAGCACAGATACGCAGTATTTT
>14|TRBJ2-3|.|TRBV28|TRBD2
CASTQRGALDTQYF
TGTGCCAGCACGCAGCGGGGGGCCTTAGATACGCAGTATTTT
>16|TRBJ2-5|.|TRBV6-5|TRBD1
CASSYPRTGGQETQYF
TGTGCCAGCAGTTACCCACGGACAGGGGGCCAAGAGACCCAGTACTTC
>15|TRBJ1-6|.|TRBV6-5|.
CASSYSRQGRSPLHF
TGTGCCAGCAGTTACTCCCGGCAGGGTCGATCACCCCTCCACTTT
>14|TRBJ2-7|.|TRBV28|TRBD1
CASKRPGQGDEQYF
TGTGCCAGCAAAAGACCGGGACAGGGGGACGAGCAGTACTTC
>16|TRBJ2-1|.|TRBV10-2|TRBD1
CASNSPQGGSYNEQFF
TGCGCCAGCAATTCACCACAGGGGGGCTCCTACAATGAGCAGTTCTTC
>15|TRBJ2-1|.|TRBV7-3|TRBD1
CASSLSGTGTAEQFF
TGTGCCAGCAGCTTATCTGGGACAGGGACCGCAGAGCAGTTCTTC
>16|TRBJ1-2|.|TRBV27|.
CASRPQGRVFNYGYTF
TGTGCCAGCAGGCCCCAGGGTAGGGTTTTTAACTATGGCTACACCTTC
>15|TRBJ2-2|.|TRBV5-1|TRBD2
CASTAGTRPPGELFF
TGCGCCAGCACGGCCGGGACTAGGCCCCCCGGGGAGCTGTTTTTT
>12|TRBJ1-3|few|TRBV30|TRBD1
CAWRSRGDTIYF
TGTGCCTGGAGAAGCAGGGGGGACACCATATATTTT
>13|TRBJ1-5|.|TRBV7-8|.
CASSQKENQPQHF
TGTGCCAGCAGCCAAAAGGAGAACCAGCCCCAGCATTTT
>17|TRBJ2-7|.|TRBV11-2|TRBD2
CASSSGFGVAGVFEQYF
TGTGCCAGCAGCTCCGGCTTTGGCGTTGCGGGAGTGTTCGAGCAGTACTTC
>12|TRBJ1-1|few|TRBV2|.
CASSVAGILAFF
TGTGCCAGCAGTGTTGCGGGGATTTTGGCTTTCTTT
>14|TRBJ2-7|.|TRBV2|TRBD2
CATGTSGSLYEQYF
TGTGCCACCGGGACTAGCGGGAGTCTCTACGAGCAGTACTTC
>14|TRBJ2-7|.|TRBV9|.
CASSPGTGSYEQYF
TGTGCCAGCAGCCCCGGGACGGGGAGTTACGAGCAGTACTTC
>13|TRBJ1-1|.|TRBV29-1|TRBD1
CSVVRTGPTEAFF
TGCAGCGTTGTAAGGACAGGGCCCACTGAAGCTTTCTTT
>16|TRBJ2-2|.|TRBV11-2|.
CASSLEGVGNTGELFF
TGTGCCAGCAGCTTAGAAGGAGTGGGGAACACCGGGGAGCTGTTTTTT
>16|TRBJ1-4|once|TRBV19|.
CASSIVRGRPNEKLFF
TGTGCCAGTAGTATAGTAAGGGGCCGGCCTAATGAAAAACTGTTTTTT
>15|TRBJ2-3|.|TRBV5-4|TRBD2
CASSLTSGSPDTQYF
TGTGCCAGCAGCCTCACTAGCGGGAGTCCGGATACGCAGTATTTT
>15|TRBJ2-2|once|TRBV4-1|TRBD2
CASSRDGRAGGELFF
TGCGCCAGCAGCCGTGACGGGAGGGCCGGCGGGGAGCTGTTTTTT
>17|TRBJ2-3|.|TRBV5-1|.
CASSYRGGGTPTDTQYF
TGCGCCAGCAGCTACAGAGGCGGGGGCACTCCCACAGATACGCAGTATTTT
>15|TRBJ2-2|.|TRBV11-2|TRBD1
CASRLTGTLTGELFF
TGTGCCAGCAGACTGACAGGGACCCTTACCGGGGAGCTGTTTTTT
>14|TRBJ2-7|.|TRBV5-4|.
CASSLGTSELEQYF
TGTGCCAGCAGCTTGGGAACTAGTGAGCTCGAGCAGTACTTC
>12|TRBJ1-2|.|TRBV30|.
CAWRTGAYGYTF
TGTGCCTGGAGGACAGGAGCCTATGGCTACACCTTC
>14|TRBJ1-6|.|TRBV6-1|.
CASSDLRGNSPLHF
TGTGCCAGCAGTGATCTTAGGGGAAATTCACCCCTCCACTTT
>16|TRBJ2-2|.|TRBV5-4|.
CASSPTPRMNTGELFF
TGTGCCAGCAGCCCCACCCCCAGGATGAACACCGGGGAGCTGTTTTTT
>20|TRBJ2-1|.|TRBV5-8|TRBD2
CASSLVGTSGRPSSYNEQFF
TGTGCCAGCAGCTTGGTGGGGACTAGCGGGAGGCCGAGCTCCTACAATGAGCAGTTCTTC
>13|TRBJ1-1|.|TRBV7-2|.
CASSFKRNTEAFF
TGTGCCAGCAGCTTTAAAAGAAACACTGAAGCTTTCTTT
>14|TRBJ1-1|.|TRBV19|TRBD1
CASSSQGAYTEAFF
TGTGCCAGTAGTTCACAGGGGGCTTACACTGAAGCTTTCTTT
>15|TRBJ2-7|.|TRBV2|TRBD2
CASSEGFSGYYEQYF
TGTGCCAGCAGTGAAGGATTTAGCGGGTACTACGAGCAGTACTTC
>15|TRBJ2-3|.|TRBV18|TRBD1
CASSLEAPGGDTQYF
TGTGCCAGCTCACTTGAGGCCCCAGGGGGAGATACGCAGTATTTT
>15|TRBJ1-2|.|TRBV2|.
CASSSDRRREHGYTF
TGTGCCAGCAGCTCAGACAGGAGGCGAGAACATGGCTACACCTTC